The source of this T cell receptor beta chain is a study of human T cells and chemical hapten exposure. Study information: Patch tests delivered 0.01% DPC to the upper back and were evaluated at 6 days.

MiXCR, applied by TCRdb to the RACE reads, yields one record per CDR3 protein. The table has about 62,000 distinct CDR3 sequences, approximately 6.7% seen once. There are many counts of this clonotype. Time point specified: pre-sensitization, week 0. Noted treatment: therapeutic diphenylcyclopropenone sensitization with weekly scalp DPC. The J segment lost 7 bases and the V segment lost 3 bases, leaving 1 base of the junction unmatched. The germline V gene encodes CDR1 SNHLY and CDR2 FYNNEI. This CDR3 is built from 12 residues. This receptor was obtained from a woman aged 25 to 39 with alopecia areata. Some clones in this sample may be carry-over from other donors' samples. The chain employs TRBV2 and TRBJ1-1, with 8 bases identical to TRBD1. The material sequenced was whole blood, taken in connection with sensitization to the hapten diphenylcyclopropenone (DPC). The CDR3 DNA follows: TGTGCCAGCAGTGACGGACAGGGTGAAGCTTTCTTT. This sequence encodes CASSDGQGEAFF.